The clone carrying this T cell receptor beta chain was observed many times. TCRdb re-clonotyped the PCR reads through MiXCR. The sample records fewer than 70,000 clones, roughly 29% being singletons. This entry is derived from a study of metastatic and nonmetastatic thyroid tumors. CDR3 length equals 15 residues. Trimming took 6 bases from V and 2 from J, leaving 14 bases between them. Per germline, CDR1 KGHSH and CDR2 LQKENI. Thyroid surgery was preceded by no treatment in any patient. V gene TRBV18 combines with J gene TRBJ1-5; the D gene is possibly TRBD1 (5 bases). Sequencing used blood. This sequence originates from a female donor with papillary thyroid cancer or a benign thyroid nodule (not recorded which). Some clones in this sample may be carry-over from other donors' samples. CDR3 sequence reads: CASSTQGIGNQPQHF. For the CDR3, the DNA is TGTGCCAGCTCGACTCAGGGTATTGGCAATCAGCCCCAGCATTTT.